These T cell receptor beta chains were read from a single sample in a study of shared clonotypes between healthy human individuals. Some clones are missing from TCRdb's copy, which holds only in-frame ones; the method was immunoSEQ multiplex PCR. The sample records about 2.4 million clones, around 94% being singletons. Sequenced: naive CD4+ T cells sorted from blood. These receptors were taken from a man younger than 30 in good health. CDR3s include the opening cysteine and the closing phenylalanine or tryptophan. The D gene is left open where the match is weak. The size entry is marked missing in some rows and otherwise reads once, few, many or a size class.

size: once
J: TRBJ2-3
D: -
V: TRBV19
CDR3: CASSTPLSDTQYF
DNA: TGTGCCAGTAGTACCCCGCTCTCAGATACGCAGTATTTT

size: once
J: TRBJ1-6
D: -
V: TRBV6-6
CDR3: CASRSTGTENSPLHF
DNA: TGTGCCAGCAGGTCAACCGGGACTGAGAATTCACCCCTCCACTTT

size: once
J: TRBJ2-7
D: -
V: TRBV20-1
CDR3: CSAPNTYEQYF
DNA: TGCAGTGCTCCGAATACCTACGAGCAGTACTTC

size: -
J: TRBJ2-2
D: TRBD2
V: TRBV7-9
CDR3: CASRPPGLAGETGELFF
DNA: TGTGCCAGCAGACCGCCGGGACTAGCGGGAGAAACCGGGGAGCTGTTTTTT

size: -
J: TRBJ1-5
D: -
V: TRBV2
CDR3: CASVRGGANQPQHF
DNA: TGTGCCAGCGTTCGAGGAGGGGCCAATCAGCCCCAGCATTTT

size: -
J: TRBJ1-6
D: -
V: TRBV4-3
CDR3: CASSQDPTGPGKALTSPLHF
DNA: TGCGCCAGCAGCCAAGATCCCACAGGCCCGGGAAAGGCCCTTACTTCACCCCTCCACTTT

size: -
J: TRBJ2-1
D: -
V: TRBV18
CDR3: CASSPLGGSYNEQFF
DNA: TGTGCCAGCTCACCATTAGGCGGGTCCTACAATGAGCAGTTCTTC

size: -
J: TRBJ1-2
D: -
V: TRBV5-6
CDR3: CASSFSGPYGYTF
DNA: TGTGCCAGCAGCTTTTCAGGGCCCTATGGCTACACCTTC

size: -
J: TRBJ2-6
D: -
V: TRBV7-8
CDR3: CASSFGGRSSGANVLTF
DNA: TGTGCCAGCAGCTTTGGGGGGAGAAGCTCTGGGGCCAACGTCCTGACTTTC

size: -
J: TRBJ2-3
D: TRBD2
V: TRBV4-3
CDR3: CASSQELAGTDTQYF
DNA: TGCGCCAGCAGCCAAGAGCTAGCGGGCACAGATACGCAGTATTTT

size: -
J: TRBJ1-1
D: -
V: TRBV5-1
CDR3: CASSLSLGEGSEAFF
DNA: TGCGCCAGCAGCTTGTCATTGGGGGAAGGGTCTGAAGCTTTCTTT

size: -
J: TRBJ2-3
D: -
V: TRBV7-7
CDR3: CASSLGRGANTQYF
DNA: TGTGCTAGCAGCTTAGGCCGTGGAGCGAATACGCAGTATTTT

size: -
J: TRBJ1-2
D: TRBD1
V: TRBV30
CDR3: CASSLTRDRGKGYGYTF
DNA: TGTGCCAGTTCCCTAACCCGGGACAGGGGGAAAGGCTATGGCTACACCTTC

size: -
J: TRBJ1-1
D: -
V: TRBV6-1
CDR3: CATRVNQGNEAFF
DNA: TGTGCCACTCGCGTTAATCAGGGAAATGAAGCTTTCTTT